This note documents a single TCR beta chain sequence. Its specificity is not known. V was shortened by 6 bases and J by 2 bases, with 10 bases between the two germline ends. The CDR3 totals 13 residues. The sample comes from a study of blood T cells in healthy people across ages. Findings and limits, study-wide: Greater diversity and more naive CD4+ cells were seen in long-lived donors than in aged donors. It was not possible, with unsorted PBMCs, to conclusively compare naive and antigen-experienced cells.

With a J-beta primer mix and a sample-barcoded 5' primer, a second PCR ran 7 to 11 cycles. From the 5' RACE reads, TCRdb called clonotypes with MiXCR, one entry per CDR3 protein. The profile shows 800,000 to 950,000 distinct CDR3 sequences, 36% of them singletons. The source of this sequence is a man aged 18-30 years in good health. This chain uses TRBV12-3 or TRBV12-4 with TRBJ1-1; D remains unclear. Input material: blood. As DNA, the CDR3 is TGTGCCAGCAGAAGGGTCCTTAACACTGAAGCTTTCTTT. Its translation: CASRRVLNTEAFF.